This T cell receptor beta chain was retrieved from a study of blood T cells in healthy people across ages. On this clonotype: Since a much larger clone is just one base distant, this may be a read error.

The V gene lost 6 bases and the J gene lost 4 bases, with 3 bases spanning the gap. This CDR3 is built from 10 residues. Germline CDR1 SNHLY, CDR2 FYNNEI. It was with a sample-barcoded 5' primer and a J-beta primer mix that a second PCR of about 6 to 12 cycles was run. TCRdb reanalysed the 5' RACE reads using MiXCR and keeps one entry per CDR3 protein. The profile shows around 800,000 distinct CDR3 sequences, 62% of them singletons. This clonotype was obtained from a man aged 30 to 39 in good health. V is TRBV2 and J is TRBJ2-5, with unresolved D. Sequenced input: blood. CDR3 sequence reads: CASRLETQYF. CDR3 bases: TGTGCCAGCAGACTAGAGACCCAGTACTTC.